The source of this T cell receptor beta chain is a study of blood T cells in healthy people across ages. Whole-study findings and limits: PBMCs left unsorted prevented a conclusive naive versus antigen-experienced comparison.

Aged roughly 6 to 90, donors were systemically healthy Caucasians from Russia. The draw of peripheral blood yielded roughly 9.1 milliliters from each donor. For the second PCR, which ran for about 7 to 12 cycles, a sample-barcoded 5' primer and a J-beta primer mix were used. TCRdb itself ran the 5' RACE reads through MiXCR, one entry per CDR3 protein. This sample has approximately 730,000 distinct CDR3 sequences; 53% occur once, and the top ten carry 41%. V dropped 6 bases and J dropped 14 bases, with 27 bases sitting between them. The CDR3 runs 15 residues. This clonotype was observed a few times. Its target is not known.

Specimen: blood. This sequence originates from an elderly man in good health. The chain couples TRBV12-3 or TRBV12-4 to TRBJ2-3; D uncertain. The CDR3 sequence: CASSPRWGSIRYAYF. In DNA form, the CDR3 reads TGTGCCAGCAGCCCCCGTTGGGGTTCGATCAGATACGCGTATTTT.